The present entry profiles one T cell receptor (beta chain) with its context. Antigen specificity is unknown. Germline V gives CDR1 SGHVS, CDR2 FQNEAQ. CDR3 length equals 14 residues. Trimming cost V 7 bases and J 0 bases, with 13 bases left between them. In the PCR, 60 Vbeta and 13 Jbeta primers were used. The data were produced by immunoSEQ multiplex PCR, yet TCRdb's version contains in-frame clones alone and is incomplete. The data contain more than 150,000 clones, 75% to 85% of them singletons. These data belong to a study of cytomegalovirus exposure and HLA in healthy donors. Study-level findings and limits: In a later analysis, at a false discovery rate of 0.05, about 17,000 TCR beta sequences matched HLA alleles.

This TCR came from a boy aged 5 to 17 in good health and CMV-seronegative. Sequencing used PBMCs. The gene calls are TRBV7-8 and TRBJ2-7, with a tentative D call TRBD1 (5 bases). DNA for the CDR3: TGTGCCAGCATCCACTCTGACAGCTCCTACGAGCAGTACTTC. Its translation is CASIHSDSSYEQYF.